This T cell receptor (beta chain) was sequenced in a study of blood T cell repertoires in COVID-19. Background on the study: Specimens from acute and convalescent COVID-19 originated in the United States, Italy and Spain. Nucleic acid was either cDNA or gDNA, and it came from T cells, B-cell-depleted T cells, or PBMCs.

In the study's own analysis: Counts of nucleated cells, estimated from reference gene primer amplification, were obtained. Here immunoSEQ multiplex PCR was the method, and the copy in TCRdb shows in-frame clones only, minus some. V, J and clone size are taken as reported in that table, and D and trimming were inferred from the DNA itself. The sample has around 500,000 clones, 75% to 90% seen once. This clone was seen only once. V lost 5 bases to trimming and J lost 1 base, with 15 bases between them. The germline V gene has CDR1 SGDLS and CDR2 YYNGEE. The CDR3 has 15 amino acids. The sequence was collected from a human donor in a cohort sampled during active COVID-19. The specimen sequenced was peripheral blood. V and J are TRBV9 and TRBJ2-5, with D perhaps matching TRBD2 (5 bases). The CDR3, as DNA: TGTGCCAGCAGTGGGAAAGAGCGGATCCAAGAGACCCAGTACTTC. Translated, it gives CASSGKERIQETQYF.